The source of this T cell receptor (beta chain) is a study of identical twins. TCRdb redid the calling of the 5' RACE reads with MiXCR, one entry per CDR3 protein. Of roughly 1.6 million distinct CDR3 sequences in the sample, less than 35% were seen once. The J segment lost 2 bases and the V segment lost 6 bases, leaving 10 bases of the junction unmatched. The CDR3 contains 15 residues. This clonotype was seen a handful of times. Sample: cord blood. V gene TRBV12-3 or TRBV12-4 combines with J gene TRBJ2-7, with 7 bases fitting TRBD1. This receptor was obtained from a newborn girl in good health. The CDR3 sequence: CASSPLWQGAYEQYF. CDR3 nucleotide sequence: TGTGCCAGCAGCCCTCTATGGCAGGGGGCCTACGAGCAGTACTTC.